This TCR beta chain was captured in a study of cytomegalovirus exposure and HLA in healthy donors. Findings of the study overall: The authors judged a highly shared variant cluster likely a sequencing artifact.

Regarding this clone: As yet, its antigen is unknown.

60 Vbeta and 13 Jbeta primers were used in PCR. Produced via immunoSEQ multiplex PCR; TCRdb's table is partial and in-frame only. The table has about 240,000 clones, 80% to 85% seen once. Germline V lookup: CDR1 MDHEN, CDR2 SYDVKM. Trimming took 6 bases from V and 4 from J; bases not matched to a gene: 7. This CDR3 has 14 amino acids. This receptor was taken from a woman aged 55-69 years in good health and CMV-seropositive. J is TRBJ1-2 and V is TRBV28; TRBD1 matches at 8 bases. Sequenced: PBMCs. The CDR3 DNA follows: TGTGCCAGCAGGAGACAGGGGCCCGGCTATGGCTACACCTTC. Protein: CASRRQGPGYGYTF.